The clone carrying this T cell receptor (beta chain) was observed a few times. The target antigen is unknown. The CDR3 has 13 amino acids. V was clipped by 7 bases and J by 6 bases, with 12 bases between them. Germline CDR1 is SNHLY and CDR2 is FYNNEI. This specimen comes from a study of blood T cells in healthy people across ages. Study observations and caveats: When set beside aged donors, long-lived donors presented more naive CD4+ cells and higher diversity.

The authors ran a second PCR of about 6 to 11 cycles using a sample-barcoded 5' primer and a J-beta primer mix. MiXCR, run by TCRdb on the 5' RACE reads, gives a single entry per CDR3 protein. The sample comprises some 700,000 distinct CDR3 sequences, about 20% of which are singletons, and around 22% rests with the top ten. The clonotype originates from a man in his 70s in good health. Sequenced material: blood. The gene calls are TRBV2 and TRBJ2-2; TRBD1 might be the D (5 bases). In DNA form, the CDR3 reads TGTGCCAGCAATCAGGGTGGTGCCGGGGAGCTGTTTTTT. The encoded protein is CASNQGGAGELFF.